The 31 T cell receptor beta chains listed next were all sequenced from one sample in a study of tumor-infiltrating lymphocytes in primary liver carcinoma. Germline DNA was also extracted, and blood RNA was taken from unsorted whole blood. Constant-region priming of around 490 ng total RNA yielded TCR beta cDNA. The TCR beta library was amplified through three nested multiplex PCR rounds in a modified ARM-PCR procedure. Two initial PCR rounds of approximately 10 cycles each paired TRBV1-TRBV30 forward primers with a C-beta reverse primer. TCRdb independently ran MiXCR on the multiplex PCR reads; one entry per CDR3 protein. The profile shows about 350,000 distinct CDR3 sequences, 65% of them singletons. The sample was peripheral blood. The receptor set was obtained from a man between 35 and 55 years old with primary liver carcinoma and hepatitis B virus infection.

This clonotype was seen only a few times. V and J are TRBV5-5 and TRBJ1-6; no reliable D call. The CDR3 extends over 14 amino acids. Germline V CDR1 and CDR2: SGHKS, YYEKEE (reference sequence). Trimming took off 1 base at V and 8 bases at J, with 10 bases between the two ends. The CDR3 DNA sequence: TGTGCCAGCAGCTTGTTCCAGGTGGATTCACCCCTCCACTTT. Translated, it gives CASSLFQVDSPLHF.

This CDR3 reads CASSLAGTYEQFF. The CDR3 nucleotides read TGTGCCAGCAGCTTAGCCGGCACATACGAGCAGTTCTTC. The chain links TRBV11-2 to TRBJ2-7; D gene uncertain. The J call may be wrong; the DNA end is better matched by TRBJ2-1. The CDR3 length is 13 residues. CDR1 is SGHAT and CDR2 is FQNNGV in the germline V gene.

A word on this clonotype: An end of the junction does not agree with germline; a read error may underlie this. The J gene is TRBJ2-3, the V gene TRBV11-2; 9 positions match TRBD2. CDR1 is SGHAT, CDR2 FQNNGV, per germline. CDR3 length: 14 residues. CDR3 nucleotide sequence: TGTGCCAGCAGTCTAGGACTAGCGAGAGATACGCAATATTTT. Amino acid sequence: CASSLGLARDTQYF.

Concerning this clonotype: The conserved phenylalanine or tryptophan normally closing the CDR3 is absent here, so this likely arose from a read error. It is unclear where the CDR3 begins or ends on the DNA, so no DNA is shown, and the CDR3 is as TCRdb lists it. This chain joins TRBV11-2 and TRBJ2-2. The germline V gene has CDR1 SGHAT and CDR2 FQNNGV. The CDR3 totals 13 residues, both ends included. CDR3: CASSLAGPGELFY.

For this clonotype: The junction departs from germline at one end; a sequencing error may be responsible. The chain carries TRBV11-2 and TRBJ2-1; perhaps TRBD2 as D (5 bases). In germline, CDR1 is SGHAT, CDR2 FQNNGV. This CDR3 contains 14 residues. CDR3 amino acids: CVSSLRIGETEQFF. The CDR3 coding sequence is TGTGTCAGCAGCTTACGGATCGGGGAAACTGAGCAGTTCTTC.

As for this clonotype: It may be a read error: a sequence one base away is much more abundant. This chain links TRBV12-3 or TRBV12-4 with TRBJ2-1, with TRBD1 matching over 8 bases. This CDR3 contains 18 residues. CDR3 protein: CASGLPSRQGLAYNEQFF. The CDR3, as DNA: TGTGCCAGCGGTTTACCCTCCAGACAGGGGCTCGCCTACAATGAGCAGTTCTTC.

This clonotype was seen many times. This may be a read error, as it is one base from a much larger clone. V usage is TRBV11-1 and J usage is TRBJ2-3, with a tentative D call TRBD2 (6 bases). The CDR3 extends over 16 amino acids. The germline V gene encodes CDR1 SGHAT and CDR2 FQDESV (reference sequence). Deletions cut 1 base from V and 3 bases from J, with 14 bases between. The CDR3 bases are TGTGCCAGCAGCTTAGTTACGGGAGCACGGACAGATACGCAGTATTTT. Residues: CASSLVTGARTDTQYF.

The chain joins TRBV11-2 to TRBJ2-7; D is possibly TRBD2 (6 bases). The CDR3 is 19 amino acids. The V end was cut by 7 bases, the J end by 10 bases, with 38 bases between. Germline CDR1 and CDR2: SGHAT and FQNNGV. CDR3 in DNA: TGTGCCAGCACCTGGAGGGGTCTAGCTGGAGGAGAAGGGAAAGGCGAACAGTACTTC. Amino acid sequence: CASTWRGLAGGEGKGEQYF.

The chain's CDR3 is CASSSGQGFRDQFF. DNA for the CDR3: TGTGCCAGCAGCTCTGGACAGGGTTTTCGTGACCAGTTCTTC. V gene TRBV11-2 combines with J gene TRBJ2-1; TRBD1 matches at 8 bases. The germline CDR1 and CDR2 sequences are SGHAT and FQNNGV. The CDR3 runs 14 residues. Trimming took 4 bases from V and 13 from J; bases not matched to a gene: 12.

The CDR3 loop is CASSQDTLAGVVNEQFF. CDR3 DNA: TGTGCCAGCAGCCAAGATACCCTAGCGGGAGTCGTCAATGAGCAGTTCTTC. This chain uses TRBV14 with TRBJ2-1; 10 bases are shared with TRBD2. Trimming removed 0 bases from V and 6 bases from J; junction bases left unmatched: 8. There are 17 residues in the CDR3. From germline, CDR1 is SGHDN and CDR2 FVKESK.

This clonotype was counted only a few times. The chain couples TRBV6-5 to TRBJ1-5; D not certain. CDR1 and CDR2 (germline): MNHEY, SVGAGI. The CDR3 loop spans 17 amino acids. With 4 bases removed from V and 0 bases from J, the gap between germline ends came to 16 bases. Here the CDR3 DNA reads TGTGCCAGCAGTTCCCGTTCTCACAGCTATAGCAATCAGCCCCAGCATTTT. It is translated as CASSSRSHSYSNQPQHF.

As for this clonotype: A read error may explain this, as a much larger clone is one base away. The rearrangement uses TRBV6-5 and TRBJ2-7, with D hard to call. CDR1 and CDR2 (germline): MNHEY, SVGAGI. This CDR3 spans 16 amino acids. Trimming removed 2 bases at V and 4 bases at J, with 18 bases between. CDR3 in amino acids: CASSYALDSSKYEQYF. The CDR3 coding sequence is TGTGCCAGCAGTTACGCCCTCGACTCGTCGAAATACGAGCAGTACTTC.

This clonotype was seen a single time. The rearrangement links TRBV11-2 to TRBJ2-7; 7 bases are shared with TRBD2. Trimming removed 8 bases from V and 12 bases from J; junction bases left unmatched: 25. The germline V gene encodes CDR1 SGHAT and CDR2 FQNNGV. The length of the CDR3 is 16 residues. CDR3 sequence (DNA): TGTGCCAGCGTCCCGTCGTCGGACACTAGCGAGGGCAAGCGGTACTTC. Protein sequence: CASVPSSDTSEGKRYF. The full variable domain, in which reference TRBV11-2 and TRBJ2-7 provide the parts outside the CDR3, is EAGVAQSPRYKIIEKRQSVAFWCNPISGHATLYWYQQILGQGPKLLIQFQNNGVVDDSQLPKDRFSAERLKGVDSTLKIQPAKLEDSAVYLCASVPSSDTSEGKRYFGPGTRLTVT.

In regard to this clonotype: No conserved phenylalanine or tryptophan is present at the end of the CDR3, so a read error is the likely explanation. The V gene is TRBV11-2, the J gene TRBJ2-4; TRBD1 matches 11 bases. The CDR3 is 17 amino acids. CDR1 is SGHAT and CDR2 is FQNNGV in the germline V gene. CDR3 coding DNA: TGTGCCGGCAGCCCGGACAGGGGGCAGTGGACCAAAAACATTCAGTACTAC. Protein product: CAGSPDRGQWTKNIQYY.

Concerning this clonotype itself: This may arise from a read error, as a much more abundant clone is one base away. The rearrangement joins TRBV12-3 or TRBV12-4 to TRBJ1-2, with D possibly TRBD1 on 5 matching bases. This CDR3 comprises 13 residues. V was trimmed by 5 bases and J by 6 bases, leaving 13 bases between them. The CDR3 protein is CASSRTGTNGYTF. CDR3 nucleotides: TGTGCCAGCAGTCGCACCGGGACGAATGGCTACACCTTC.

A word on this clonotype: This is likely a read error, given that the CDR3 carries no conserved phenylalanine or tryptophan at its end. The J gene is TRBJ1-1, the V gene TRBV11-3, with D uncertain. V dropped 5 bases and J dropped 4 bases, with 8 bases sitting between them. Germline V gene lookup returns CDR1 SGHNT and CDR2 YENEEA. This CDR3 spans 12 amino acids. The CDR3 spells CASSNEGTEAFS. The DNA of the CDR3 is TGTGCCAGCAGCAACGAAGGCACTGAAGCTTTCTCC.

Turning to this clonotype: One base away lies a much larger clone, so this may be a sequencing read error. The chain carries TRBV29-1 and TRBJ1-2; D not resolved. Germline values: CDR1 SQVTM, CDR2 ANQGSEA. The CDR3 runs to 12 residues. DNA for the CDR3: TGCAGCGTTGTCGCAGCCCACTATGGCTACGCCTTC. Translated: CSVVAAHYGYAF.

This clonotype has more than one count but fewer than ten. This chain uses TRBV7-9 with TRBJ2-1, with D perhaps matching TRBD2 (5 bases). The V end lost 5 bases, the J end lost 7 bases, and 15 bases lay between the germline ends. CDR1 is SEHNR and CDR2 is FQNEAQ in the germline V gene (reference sequence). The CDR3 consists of 14 residues. CDR3 sequence: CASSATGKRNEQFF. The DNA for the CDR3 is TGTGCCAGCAGCGCAACGGGAAAGAGAAATGAGCAGTTCTTC.

About this clonotype: A junction end diverges from the germline sequence, so it may reflect a read error. This chain connects TRBV11-2 to TRBJ2-7; D may be TRBD2 (5 bases). This CDR3 has 12 residues. CDR1 and CDR2 from the germline V gene are SGHAT and FQNNGV. This chain's CDR3 is CASSLPGGEQHF. The DNA for the CDR3 is TGTGCCAGCAGCTTACCCGGTGGGGAGCAGCACTTC. The entire variable domain, with the rest obtained from reference TRBV11-2 and TRBJ2-7, is as follows: EAGVAQSPRYKIIEKRQSVAFWCNPISGHATLYWYQQILGQGPKLLIQFQNNGVVDDSQLPKDRFSAERLKGVDSTLKIQPAKLEDSAVYLCASSLPGGEQHFGPGTRLTVT.

As concerns this clonotype: A much larger clonotype is one base distant, so this may be a read error. The rearrangement links TRBV4-2 to TRBJ1-1; D not certain. This CDR3 has 15 amino acids. The germline V gene has CDR1 LGHNA and CDR2 YNFKEQ. The CDR3, as DNA: TGTGCCAGCAGCCAAGATGAGGGCGTAAACACTGAAGCTCTCTTT. This codes for CASSQDEGVNTEALF.

The chain has TRBV4-3 and TRBJ1-4, with no clear D. V was trimmed by 0 bases and J by 10 bases, leaving 12 bases between them. CDR3 length: 14 amino acids. Per germline, CDR1 LGHNA and CDR2 YSLEER. This chain's CDR3 is CASSQDGVGRKLFF. The CDR3 DNA is TGCGCCAGCAGCCAAGATGGAGTAGGTCGAAAACTGTTTTTT.

Turning to this clonotype: The germline gene is not matched at one end of the junction; a read error may be the cause. V usage is TRBV5-1 and J usage is TRBJ2-2; tentatively, D is TRBD2 (6 bases). The CDR3 totals 17 residues. CDR1 and CDR2 (germline): SGHRS, YFSETQ. The CDR3 nucleotides are TGCGCCAGCAGCTCCGGGACTTTCTGGACGAACACCGGGGAACTGTTTTTT. Translation gives CASSSGTFWTNTGELFF.

With respect to this clonotype: This CDR3 fails to terminate in the conserved phenylalanine or tryptophan, so it likely reflects a read error. The V and J genes are TRBV19 and TRBJ1-1, with a tentative D call TRBD1 (5 bases). This CDR3 has 14 amino acids. Looked up from germline, CDR1 is LNHDA and CDR2 is SQIVND (reference sequence). V lost 7 bases and J 1 base, leaving 13 bases between the germline ends. CDR3 DNA sequence: TGTGCCAGTAAGGAAGGGGTGTCGAACACTGAAGCTTTCCTT. It encodes CASKEGVSNTEAFL.

In the case of this clonotype: A read error may produce the germline difference seen at one junction end. The V and J genes are TRBV4-3 and TRBJ1-2, with D uncertain. From germline, CDR1 is LGHNA and CDR2 YSLEER. The CDR3 runs to 14 residues. CDR3 nucleotide sequence: TGTGCCAGCACCCAGGATGGGCGTATCGGCGGCTACACCTTC. This translates into CASTQDGRIGGYTF.

The chain carries TRBV6-1 and TRBJ2-1, with 11 bases identical to TRBD2. The CDR3 sequence is 16 residues long. Germline V gene data show CDR1 as MNHNS and CDR2 as SASEGT. The J segment lost 12 bases and the V segment lost 7 bases, leaving 17 bases of the junction unmatched. CDR3 coding DNA: TGTGCCAGCATCCTTGGGACTACTAGCGGGAGTAGAAGGCAGTTCTTC. The encoded protein is CASILGTTSGSRRQFF.

A few counts support this clonotype. A clone one base away is much larger, so this may be a read error. J is TRBJ2-7 and V is TRBV4-1; the match to TRBD2 covers 7 bases. This CDR3 comprises 13 residues. Looked up from germline, CDR1 is MGHRA and CDR2 is YSYEKL. CDR3: CASSPGLFYGQYF. In DNA, the CDR3 is TGCGCCAGCAGCCCGGGACTATTTTACGGGCAGTACTTC.

Points on this clonotype: As the CDR3 is not closed by the conserved phenylalanine or tryptophan, this likely results from a read error. No DNA is shown, since the ends of the CDR3 on it are uncertain; the CDR3 is the one TCRdb lists. V is TRBV11-2 and J is TRBJ1-5; the table assigns TRBD1, which was not confirmed against the DNA. Termini included, the CDR3 measures 15 amino acids. Germline V gives CDR1 SGHAT, CDR2 FQNNGV. This chain's CDR3 is CASSTRGGADQPHHS.

Regarding this clonotype: A much larger clone differs from this one at a single base, so this may be a read error. The chain is built from TRBV10-1 and TRBJ2-1, with 7 bases fitting TRBD1. The V gene end was trimmed by 10 bases and the J gene end by 4 bases; junction bases not matched to a gene: 13. Germline V CDR1 and CDR2: WNHNN, SYGVQD (reference sequence). This CDR3 spans 15 amino acids. CDR3 nucleotide sequence: TGCGCCAACAGCCCCGGGACAGCGGATTACAATGAGCAGTTCTTC. Its translation: CANSPGTADYNEQFF.

In regard to this clonotype: Being one base from a much bigger clone, this may be a read error. The chain has TRBV6-2 or TRBV6-3 and TRBJ2-1; a possible D gene is TRBD1 (6 bases). Germline loops: CDR1 MNHEY, CDR2 SVGEGT. This CDR3 region has 13 residues. The CDR3 spells CTSSRNTGNEQFF. The CDR3 coding sequence is TGTACCAGCAGTAGAAACACAGGGAATGAGCAGTTCTTC.

The gene calls are TRBV10-2 and TRBJ1-1; D not certain. The CDR3 is made up of 14 amino acids. Germline CDR1 reads WSHSY; CDR2 reads SAAADI. The V end was cut by 7 bases, the J end by 0 bases, with 12 bases between. The CDR3 DNA follows: TGCGCCAGCACCGCGGGATCCTTGAACACTGAAGCTTTCTTT. Protein: CASTAGSLNTEAFF.

This clonotype was seen ten or more times. The rearrangement uses TRBV29-1 and TRBJ2-4; D perhaps matches TRBD2 (7 bases). The V gene lost 4 bases and the J gene lost 4 bases, with 17 bases spanning the gap. The germline V gene encodes CDR1 SQVTM and CDR2 ANQGSEA. CDR3 size: 15 residues. The CDR3 region is CSVVMGGRGKNIQYF. The CDR3 DNA is TGCAGCGTTGTGATGGGAGGGAGGGGGAAAAACATTCAGTACTTC.